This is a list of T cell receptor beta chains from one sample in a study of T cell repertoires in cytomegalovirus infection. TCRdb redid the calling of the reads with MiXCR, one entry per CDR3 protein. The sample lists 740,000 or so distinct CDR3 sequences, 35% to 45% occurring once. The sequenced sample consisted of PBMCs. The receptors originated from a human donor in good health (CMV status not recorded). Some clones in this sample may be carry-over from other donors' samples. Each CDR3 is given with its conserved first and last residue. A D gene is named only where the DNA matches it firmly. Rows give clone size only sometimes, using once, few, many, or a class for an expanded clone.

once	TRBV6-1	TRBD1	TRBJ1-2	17	CASSGSASGQGYYGYTF	TGTGCCAGCAGTGGTTCAGCCTCGGGACAGGGGTACTATGGCTACACCTTC
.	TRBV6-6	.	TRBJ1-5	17	CASTSGGFSPSNQPQHF	TGTGCCAGCACCTCGGGAGGGTTCTCTCCAAGCAATCAGCCCCAGCATTTT
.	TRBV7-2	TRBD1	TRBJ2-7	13	CARSPRGSYEQYF	TGTGCCAGAAGCCCCAGGGGGTCCTACGAGCAGTACTTC
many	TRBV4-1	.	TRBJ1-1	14	CASSHLRENTEAFF	TGCGCCAGCAGCCACCTCCGGGAGAACACTGAAGCTTTCTTT
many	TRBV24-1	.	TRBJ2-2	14	CATGVWGTTGELFF	TGTGCCACCGGCGTATGGGGAACCACCGGGGAGCTGTTTTTT
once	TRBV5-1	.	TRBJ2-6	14	CASSKTSGANVLTF	TGCGCCAGCAGCAAAACCTCTGGGGCCAACGTCCTGACTTTC
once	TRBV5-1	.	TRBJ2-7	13	CASKTGFTYEQYF	TGCGCCAGCAAAACAGGGTTCACCTACGAGCAGTACTTC
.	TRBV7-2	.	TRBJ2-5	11	CASRPRETQYF	TGTGCCAGCAGGCCACGAGAGACCCAGTACTTC
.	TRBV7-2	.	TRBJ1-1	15	CASRQRGALNTEAFF	TGTGCCAGCAGGCAAAGGGGGGCGCTGAACACTGAAGCTTTCTTT
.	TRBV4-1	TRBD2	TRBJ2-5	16	CASSHPSGGAVKTQYF	TGCGCCAGCAGCCATCCTAGCGGGGGGGCCGTGAAGACCCAGTACTTC
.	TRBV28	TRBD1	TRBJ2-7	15	CASRHPGTATYEQYF	TGTGCCAGCAGGCATCCCGGGACAGCTACCTACGAGCAGTACTTC
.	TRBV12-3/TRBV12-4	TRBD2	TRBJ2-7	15	CASSREREGTYEQYF	TGTGCCAGCAGTAGAGAGCGGGAGGGAACCTACGAGCAGTACTTC
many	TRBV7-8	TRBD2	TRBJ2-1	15	CASSRERGNYNEQFF	TGTGCCAGCAGCCGGGAGCGGGGGAATTACAATGAGCAGTTCTTC
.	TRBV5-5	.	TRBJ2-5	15	CASSSQRFGWETQYF	TGTGCCAGCAGCTCCCAGAGGTTCGGATGGGAGACCCAGTACTTC
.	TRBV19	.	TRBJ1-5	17	CASMGWWGGQRNQPQHF	TGTGCCAGTATGGGATGGTGGGGGGGCCAGCGAAATCAGCCCCAGCATTTT
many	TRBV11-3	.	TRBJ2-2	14	CASSLGPNTGELFF	TGTGCCAGCAGCTTAGGGCCCAACACCGGGGAGCTGTTTTTT
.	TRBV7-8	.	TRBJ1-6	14	CASSSGRYNSPLHF	TGTGCCAGCAGCTCCGGACGGTATAATTCACCCCTCCACTTT
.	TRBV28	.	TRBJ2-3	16	CASTSVPTGCLDTQYF	TGTGCCAGCACCTCAGTCCCCACAGGGTGCCTAGATACGCAGTATTTT
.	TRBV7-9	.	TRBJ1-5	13	CASSQRTRSSPRF	TGTGCCAGCAGTCAGAGGACCAGGAGCTCCCCACGTTTT
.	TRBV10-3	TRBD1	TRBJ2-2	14	CAAQATGLTGELFF	TGTGCCGCTCAGGCGACAGGGCTCACCGGGGAGCTGTTTTTT
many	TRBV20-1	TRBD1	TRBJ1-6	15	CSVKGQARYNSPLHF	TGCAGTGTTAAAGGACAGGCGCGCTATAATTCACCCCTCCACTTT
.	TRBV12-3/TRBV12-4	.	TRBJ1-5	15	CASSLSVGNNQPQHF	TGTGCCAGCAGTTTAAGCGTGGGCAATAATCAGCCCCAGCATTTT
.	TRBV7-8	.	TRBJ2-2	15	CASSHRDINTGELFF	TGTGCCAGCAGCCACAGGGACATTAACACCGGGGAGCTGTTTTTT
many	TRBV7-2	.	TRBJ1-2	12	CASSPQQGGYTF	TGTGCCAGCAGCCCCCAACAGGGAGGCTACACCTTC
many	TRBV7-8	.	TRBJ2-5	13	CASSKTRVETQYF	TGTGCCAGCAGCAAGACCCGGGTCGAGACCCAGTACTTC
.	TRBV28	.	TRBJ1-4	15	CASSSSRGLGEKLLF	TGTGCCAGCAGTTCTTCCCGGGGGCTGGGTGAAAAACTGTTATTT
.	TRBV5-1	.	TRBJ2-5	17	CASSTGTVASNQETQYF	TGCGCCAGCAGCACCGGGACCGTAGCTTCGAATCAAGAGACCCAGTACTTC
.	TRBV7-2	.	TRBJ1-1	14	CASSLSNRVTEAFF	TGTGCCAGCAGCCTATCTAACAGGGTCACTGAAGCTTTCTTT